This T cell receptor beta chain was recovered during a study of PD-1 blockade in mismatch repair-deficient tumors. At the level of the study: All were previously treated, progressing patients with about a dozen mismatch repair-deficient cancer types.

All patients were mismatch repair deficient, assessed by either PCR or immunohistochemistry. TCR sequencing covered a few patients who responded to pembrolizumab. Study-level points and caveats: After pembrolizumab, tumor-resident clones rose rapidly, then generally contracted before radiologic responses.

J was trimmed by 8 bases and V by 4 bases; bases with no gene match: 8. The CDR3 has 15 amino acids. Germline loops: CDR1 SGHRS, CDR2 YFSETQ. Clones were read by immunoSEQ multiplex PCR, and TCRdb kept only the in-frame ones, dropping some. The sample shows roughly 120,000 clones, about 83% of them seen only once. This clone appeared once. Its antigen is currently unknown. Specimen: peripheral blood, collected approximately 14 months after starting pembrolizumab. The genes are TRBV5-1 and TRBJ2-1; TRBD1 aligns across 11 bases. This TCR was recovered from an adult with mismatch repair-deficient cancer. This chain's CDR3 is CASSPGQGACDEQFF. In DNA, the CDR3 is TGCGCCAGCAGCCCCGGACAGGGGGCTTGCGATGAGCAGTTCTTC.